One and the same sample provided the 21 T cell receptor beta chains below, sequenced in a study of OX40 agonist ivuxolimab in advanced cancers. The assay was immunoSEQ multiplex PCR, and TCRdb's table has in-frame clones only and misses some. The sample has 39,000 or so clones; roughly nine tenths are singletons. Sequencing used CD4+ or CD8+ T cells sorted from blood, obtained in a trial of the OX40 agonist ivuxolimab. The source is an adult with an advanced solid tumor such as melanoma, head and neck, liver or kidney cancer.

The rearrangement uses TRBV2 and TRBJ2-2; tentatively, D is TRBD1 (5 bases). The CDR3 is 17 amino acids. Germline CDR1 reads SNHLY; CDR2 reads FYNNEI. The V gene lost 4 bases and the J gene lost 0 bases, with 15 bases spanning the gap. CDR3 nucleotides: TGTGCCAGCAGTGGGTCGAGACAGACTGCGAACACCGGGGAGCTGTTTTTT. Encoded protein: CASSGSRQTANTGELFF.

CDR3 region: CASSLFGTSGVSYNEQFF. The CDR3 DNA reads TGTGCCAGCAGTTTATTCGGGACTAGCGGGGTCTCCTACAATGAGCAGTTCTTC. The chain is built from TRBV27 and TRBJ2-1; 13 bases are a match to TRBD2. Germline V gene sequence: CDR1 MNHEY, CDR2 SMNVEV (reference sequence). Trimming at V came to 1 base and at J to 0 bases, leaving 3 bases not matched to a gene. The CDR3 has 18 amino acids.

In this sample, this clone turned up once. V usage is TRBV28 and J usage is TRBJ2-7; 9 positions agree with TRBD1. The germline gives CDR1 MDHEN, CDR2 SYDVKM. V trimming: 5 bases; J trimming: 6 bases; junction bases outside the gene matches: 17. This CDR3 has 17 amino acids. DNA for the CDR3: TGTGCCAGCAGTCTGGACAGGGGAGAGAGCCTTGGGGGCGAGCAGTACTTC. This gives the protein CASSLDRGESLGGEQYF.

This chain joins TRBV19 and TRBJ2-2, with a possible D match to TRBD1 (5 bases). Germline lookup yields CDR1 LNHDA and CDR2 SQIVND (reference sequence). With 7 bases removed from V and 7 bases from J, the gap between germline ends came to 13 bases. The CDR3 has 13 amino acids. The DNA of the CDR3 is TGTGCCAGTACGGACAAGCCCTACGGGGAGCTGTTTTTT. Protein: CASTDKPYGELFF. Using reference TRBV19 and TRBJ2-2 for the parts outside the CDR3, the full variable domain is DGGITQSPKYLFRKEGQNVTLSCEQNLNHDAMYWYRQDPGQGLRLIYYSQIVNDFQKGDIAEGYSVSREKKESFPLTVTSAQKNPTAFYLCASTDKPYGELFFGEGSRLTVL.

The chain joins TRBV29-1 to TRBJ2-1; the match to TRBD2 covers 7 bases. Germline V gene data show CDR1 as SQVTM and CDR2 as ANQGSEA. J lost 5 bases, V lost 4 bases, and 11 bases had no gene match. CDR3 length equals 15 residues. The CDR3 is CSVALAGENHNEQFF. The CDR3 DNA reads TGCAGCGTTGCCCTTGCGGGAGAAAATCACAATGAGCAGTTCTTC.

CDR3 DNA sequence: TGTGCCAGCAGCATGACTAGCGGGAGTATAAGTGAGCAGTTCTTC. Protein product: CASSMTSGSISEQFF. The chain recombines TRBV7-6 with TRBJ2-1; 12 nucleotides match TRBD2. The CDR3 consists of 15 residues. Unmatched junction bases numbered 8, after V lost 5 bases and J lost 9 bases. CDR1 and CDR2 (germline): SGHVS, FNYEAQ. Based on the CDR3 plus reference TRBV7-6 and TRBJ2-1, the full variable domain is GAGVSQSPRYKVTKRGQDVALRCDPISGHVSLYWYRQALGQGPEFLTYFNYEAQQDKSGLPNDRFSAERPEGSISTLTIQRTEQRDSAMYRCASSMTSGSISEQFFGPGTRLTVL.

The CDR3 coding sequence is TGCGCCAGCAGCCAAGATAGGAGCAACTATGGCTACACCTTC. Translation: CASSQDRSNYGYTF. The rearrangement links TRBV4-3 to TRBJ1-2; no firm D call. V was clipped by 0 bases and J by 2 bases, with 7 bases between them. Germline CDR1 LGHNA, CDR2 YSLEER. The CDR3 is made up of 14 amino acids.

As DNA, the CDR3 is TGTGCCAGCAGTTTAATAGCGGGGGCGGACTACGAGCAGTACTTC. Translation gives CASSLIAGADYEQYF. V gene TRBV27 combines with J gene TRBJ2-7; 9 bases are shared with TRBD2. Germline CDR1 MNHEY, CDR2 SMNVEV (reference sequence). J gave up 3 bases and V 2 bases, and 5 bases lay outside the gene matches. There are 15 residues in the CDR3.

The gene calls are TRBV28 and TRBJ2-7, with 7 bases matching TRBD1. The CDR3 is 15 residues long. Germline CDR1 is MDHEN and CDR2 is SYDVKM. With V trimmed by 1 base and J by 3 bases, 6 bases remained unmatched. CDR3 amino acids: CASSLSQGVGYEQYF. Written as DNA, the CDR3 is TGTGCCAGCAGTTTATCCCAGGGGGTAGGCTACGAGCAGTACTTC.

The rearrangement links TRBV5-6 to TRBJ2-7; possible D gene TRBD2, 6 bases. V gave up 0 bases and J gave up 6 bases, with 16 bases separating them. Germline CDR1 reads SGHDT; CDR2 reads YYEEEE. This CDR3 spans 15 amino acids. CDR3 sequence (DNA): TGTGCCAGCAGCTTGGGGGAGGTCCTACCCATCGAGCAGTACTTC. This encodes CASSLGEVLPIEQYF.

The rearrangement links TRBV5-1 to TRBJ1-5; D not resolved. The CDR3 is made up of 15 amino acids. V dropped 0 bases and J dropped 2 bases, with 9 bases sitting between them. Germline CDR1 SGHRS, CDR2 YFSETQ. The CDR3 protein is CASSLDARGNQPQHF. The CDR3 DNA follows: TGCGCCAGCAGCTTGGACGCCAGAGGCAATCAGCCCCAGCATTTT.

This chain joins TRBV19 and TRBJ1-2; D remains unclear. Per germline, CDR1 LNHDA and CDR2 SQIVND (reference sequence). With 0 bases removed from V and 2 bases from J, the gap between germline ends came to 13 bases. The CDR3 loop spans 16 amino acids. DNA of the CDR3: TGTGCCAGTAGTATAGACGGACGGCCACTCAACTATGGCTACACCTTC. Protein sequence: CASSIDGRPLNYGYTF.

V and J are TRBV5-1 and TRBJ2-5; no clear D. Germline loops: CDR1 SGHRS, CDR2 YFSETQ. The V and J ends lost 2 bases and 5 bases respectively, with 7 bases between them. The CDR3 sequence is 12 residues long. The CDR3 DNA reads TGCGCCAGCAGCTTCAGACCCGAGACCCAGTACTTC. This encodes CASSFRPETQYF.

The chain recombines TRBV12-1 with TRBJ2-1. TRBV12-1 is annotated as a pseudogene. The CDR3 is 16 residues long. The CDR3 here is CASSSKVPSSYNEQFF. As DNA, the CDR3 is TGTGCCAGCAGCTCCAAGGTGCCGAGCTCCTACAATGAGCAGTTCTTC.

This chain uses TRBV11-2 with TRBJ2-1; D is unclear. V lost 1 base and J lost 5, with 6 bases in between. The CDR3 runs to 13 residues. Germline loops: CDR1 SGHAT, CDR2 FQNNGV. The DNA of the CDR3 is TGTGCCAGCAGCTTAGGGCAGGACAATGAGCAGTTCTTC. It codes for CASSLGQDNEQFF.

V gene TRBV9 combines with J gene TRBJ2-3, with TRBD1 matching over 8 bases. The CDR3 contains 16 residues. The V gene end was trimmed by 4 bases and the J gene end by 2 bases; junction bases not matched to a gene: 9. From germline, CDR1 is SGDLS and CDR2 YYNGEE. This CDR3 reads CASSPLGQAYTDTQYF. The DNA for the CDR3 is TGTGCCAGCAGCCCGTTGGGACAGGCATACACAGATACGCAGTATTTT.

The V and J genes are TRBV28 and TRBJ2-7; 9 bases are shared with TRBD1. Germline CDR1 reads MDHEN; CDR2 reads SYDVKM. CDR3 length: 14 amino acids. V was clipped by 11 bases and J by 1 base; unmatched bases: 9. Written as DNA, the CDR3 is TGTGCCCGCAACCGGGACAGGGAATCCTACGAGCAGTACTTC. Encoded protein: CARNRDRESYEQYF. Filled out from reference TRBV28 and TRBJ2-7, the complete variable domain reads DVKVTQSSRYLVKRTGEKVFLECVQDMDHENMFWYRQDPGLGLRLIYFSYDVKMKEKGDIPEGYSVSREKKERFSLILESASTNQTSMYLCARNRDRESYEQYFGPGTRLTVT.

This clone was counted once. The chain employs TRBV7-9 and TRBJ2-6; D call uncertain. Trimming cost V 1 base and J 4 bases, with 5 bases left between them. CDR3 size: 14 residues. Germline CDR1 reads SEHNR; CDR2 reads FQNEAQ (reference sequence). The CDR3 region has the DNA TGTGCCAGCAGCTTAGGGGAAGGGGCCAACGTCCTGACTTTC. It translates to CASSLGEGANVLTF.

The CDR3 here is CASSTRESSYEQYF. In DNA, the CDR3 is TGTGCCAGCAGCACGCGGGAGTCATCCTACGAGCAGTACTTC. This sequence joins TRBV27 and TRBJ2-7, with 7 bases matching TRBD2. Germline CDR1 MNHEY, CDR2 SMNVEV (reference sequence). Trimming at V came to 6 bases and at J to 1 base, leaving 6 bases not matched to a gene. The CDR3 totals 14 residues.

The rearrangement links TRBV6-6 to TRBJ2-1; tentatively, D is TRBD1 (6 bases). This CDR3 is built from 14 residues. Germline CDR1 MNHNY, CDR2 SVGAGI (reference sequence). V lost 4 bases and J lost 12, with 19 bases in between. CDR3 amino acids: CASSFGTPDEGQFF. In DNA, the CDR3 is TGTGCCAGCAGTTTTGGGACACCCGATGAGGGGCAGTTCTTC.

This clone came up once. The CDR3 bases are TGTGCCAGTAGTAACCAGGGCATGGGTACCGAGCAGTACTTC. This sequence encodes CASSNQGMGTEQYF. The rearrangement links TRBV19 to TRBJ2-7, with a possible D match to TRBD1 (5 bases). This CDR3 contains 14 residues. Germline V gene data show CDR1 as LNHDA and CDR2 as SQIVND (reference sequence). Trimming pared 4 bases from V and 6 bases from J, leaving 16 bases between.